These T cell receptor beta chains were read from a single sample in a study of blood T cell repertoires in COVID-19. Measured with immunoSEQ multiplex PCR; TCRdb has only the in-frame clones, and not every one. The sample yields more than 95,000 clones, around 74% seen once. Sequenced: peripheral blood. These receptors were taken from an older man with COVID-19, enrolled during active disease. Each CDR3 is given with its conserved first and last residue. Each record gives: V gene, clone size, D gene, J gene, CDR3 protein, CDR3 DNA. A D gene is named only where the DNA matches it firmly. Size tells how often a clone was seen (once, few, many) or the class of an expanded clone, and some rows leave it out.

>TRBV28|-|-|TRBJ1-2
CASSPGLNYGYTF
TGTGCCAGCAGTCCGGGACTAAACTATGGCTACACCTTC
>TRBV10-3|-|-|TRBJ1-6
CAISDTGNSPLHF
TGTGCCATCAGTGATACAGGGAACTCACCCCTCCACTTT
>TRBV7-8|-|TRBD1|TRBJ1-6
CASSITGTGQGSPLHF
TGTGCCAGCAGTATTACCGGGACAGGACAAGGATCACCCCTCCACTTT
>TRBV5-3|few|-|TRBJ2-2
CARSLGDTPNTGELFF
TGTGCCAGAAGCTTAGGGGACACCCCGAACACCGGGGAGCTGTTTTTT
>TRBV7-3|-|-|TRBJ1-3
CASSLGASGNTIYF
TGTGCCAGCAGCTTAGGGGCCTCTGGAAACACCATATATTTT
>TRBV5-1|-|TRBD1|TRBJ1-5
CASSLGTANQPQHF
TGCGCCAGCAGCCTAGGGACAGCGAATCAGCCCCAGCATTTT
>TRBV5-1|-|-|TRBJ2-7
CASSPGQTGEQYF
TGCGCCAGCAGCCCAGGACAGACCGGCGAGCAGTACTTC
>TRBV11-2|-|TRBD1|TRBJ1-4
CASSLGTRDRSEKLFF
TGTGCCAGCAGCCTTGGGACCCGGGACAGGAGTGAAAAACTGTTTTTT
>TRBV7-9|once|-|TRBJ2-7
CASSRQTVSYEQYF
TGTGCCAGCAGCCGGCAGACAGTTTCCTACGAGCAGTACTTC
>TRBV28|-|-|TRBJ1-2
CASRTPGAYGYTF
TGTGCCTCGCGGACCCCAGGGGCCTATGGCTACACCTTC
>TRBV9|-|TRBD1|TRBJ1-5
CASSVGPGTAFSNQPQHF
TGTGCCAGCAGCGTAGGCCCCGGGACAGCGTTTAGCAATCAGCCCCAGCATTTT
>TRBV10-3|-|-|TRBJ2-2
CAISESQFNTGELFF
TGTGCCATCAGTGAATCCCAATTTAACACCGGGGAGCTGTTTTTT
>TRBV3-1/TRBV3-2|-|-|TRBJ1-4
CASSQVLNRREKLFF
TGTGCCAGCAGCCAAGTATTAAACAGGCGGGAAAAACTGTTTTTT
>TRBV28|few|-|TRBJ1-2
CASSLLTAVNYGYTF
TGTGCCAGCAGTTTGTTGACAGCCGTTAACTATGGCTACACCTTC
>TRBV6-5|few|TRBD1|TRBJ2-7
CASGDRGREQYF
TGTGCCAGCGGCGACAGGGGGCGGGAGCAGTACTTC
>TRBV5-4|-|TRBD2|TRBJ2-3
CASSGTSLSDTQYF
TGTGCCAGCAGCGGGACTAGTTTGTCAGATACGCAGTATTTT
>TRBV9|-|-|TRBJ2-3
CASSVTQGGTDTQYF
TGTGCCAGCAGCGTAACACAGGGTGGAACAGATACGCAGTATTTT
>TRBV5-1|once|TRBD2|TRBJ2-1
CASSLATSEGGNEQFF
TGCGCCAGCAGCTTGGCTACTAGCGAAGGTGGAAATGAGCAGTTCTTC
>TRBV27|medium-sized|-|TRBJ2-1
CASSIVSSYNEQFF
TGTGCCAGCAGTATAGTAAGCTCCTACAATGAGCAGTTCTTC
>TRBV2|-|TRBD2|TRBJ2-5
CASRRGLAEQETQYF
TGTGCCAGCAGACGAGGACTAGCTGAACAAGAGACCCAGTACTTC
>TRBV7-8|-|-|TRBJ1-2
CASSLDLGALTF
TGTGCCAGCAGCTTAGACCTGGGGGCTCTTACCTTC
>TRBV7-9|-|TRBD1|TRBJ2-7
CAGGTGSSYEQYF
TGTGCCGGGGGGACAGGGAGCTCCTACGAGCAGTACTTC
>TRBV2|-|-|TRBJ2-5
CASSPIFGVGETQYF
TGTGCCAGCAGCCCGATTTTTGGAGTGGGTGAGACCCAGTACTTC
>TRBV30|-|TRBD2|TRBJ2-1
CAWSKASGRIEQFF
TGTGCCTGGAGTAAAGCTAGCGGGAGGATTGAGCAGTTCTTC
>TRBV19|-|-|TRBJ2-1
CASSRAEGTYNEQFF
TGTGCCAGTAGCAGAGCGGAGGGAACCTACAATGAGCAGTTCTTC
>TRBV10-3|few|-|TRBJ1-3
CAISETGSGNTIYF
TGTGCCATCAGTGAAACAGGGTCTGGAAACACCATATATTTT
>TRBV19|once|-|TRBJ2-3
CASSTQRVGTDTQYF
TGTGCCAGTAGTACTCAGCGGGTAGGCACAGATACGCAGTATTTT
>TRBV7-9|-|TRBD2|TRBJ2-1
CASSSSGALSYNEQFF
TGTGCCAGCAGCTCTAGCGGGGCCCTCTCCTACAATGAGCAGTTCTTC
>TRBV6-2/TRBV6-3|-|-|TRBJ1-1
CASSYSQNTEAFF
TGTGCCAGCAGTTACTCTCAGAACACTGAAGCTTTCTTT
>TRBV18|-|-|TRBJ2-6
CASSPMQGGTGANVLTF
TGTGCCAGCTCACCAATGCAGGGGGGAACCGGGGCCAACGTCCTGACTTTC
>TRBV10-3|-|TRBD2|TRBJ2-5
CAIGASGNQETQYF
TGTGCCATCGGGGCTAGCGGGAACCAAGAGACCCAGTACTTC